This T cell receptor beta chain was retrieved from a study of cytomegalovirus exposure and HLA in healthy donors. The PCR was carried out with 60 Vbeta primers and 13 Jbeta primers. Clones were read by immunoSEQ multiplex PCR, and TCRdb kept only the in-frame ones, dropping some. There are about 110,000 clones in the sample; approximately 14% occur only once, and about 0.79% lies in the top ten. The V gene's germline CDR1 is LGHNT and CDR2 FRNRAP. This CDR3 comprises 17 residues. V gave up 9 bases and J gave up 7 bases; unmatched junction bases: 16. This TCR was sampled from a female donor in good health and CMV-seronegative. What was sequenced was PBMCs. V and J are TRBV12-5 and TRBJ1-5, with 12 positions matching TRBD1. CDR3 loop: CARPPRGTGGDGQPQHF. CDR3 coding DNA: TGTGCTAGGCCCCCTCGGGGGACAGGGGGCGATGGCCAGCCCCAGCATTTT.